This T cell receptor (beta chain) is drawn from a study of cytomegalovirus exposure and HLA in healthy donors. The CDR3 is made up of 12 amino acids. Between the trimmed V and J ends, which lost 2 bases and 7 bases, there was a span of 9 bases. Germline V gives CDR1 SGHAT, CDR2 FQNNGV. Libraries were prepared by immunoSEQ multiplex PCR; TCRdb keeps only in-frame clonotypes and omits some of them. The sample holds some 38,000 clones, 90% to 95% seen once. The chain carries TRBV11-2 and TRBJ2-7; D ambiguous. The clonotype originates from a man younger than 30 in good health and CMV-seronegative. Source material: PBMCs. The CDR3 reads CASSLSFGEQYF. The CDR3, as DNA: TGTGCCAGCAGCTTATCCTTCGGGGAGCAGTACTTC.